This T cell receptor beta chain stems from a study of blood T cells in healthy people across ages. A sample-barcoded 5' primer and a J-beta primer mix were used in a second PCR of roughly 7 to 12 cycles. TCRdb reprocessed the 5' RACE reads via MiXCR and lists one record per CDR3 protein. Of more than 600,000 distinct CDR3 sequences in the sample, just under 25% were seen once. With 4 bases removed from V and 7 bases from J, the gap between germline ends came to 13 bases. The length of the CDR3 is 13 residues. Germline loops: CDR1 MNHEY, CDR2 SVGAGI. The sample also formed part of further work on T cells of mothers and their children.

This TCR was sampled from a boy between 5 and 17 years old in good health. The chain has TRBV6-5 and TRBJ2-5; D call uncertain. The specimen was blood. DNA for the CDR3: TGTGCCAGCAGTTCCCCGGCCGTGGGGACCCAGTACTTC. Its translation is CASSSPAVGTQYF.